The clone carrying this TCR beta chain was counted at least ten times. What it binds is unknown. The CDR3 is 12 residues long. Germline V gene sequence: CDR1 DFQATT, CDR2 SNEGSKA (reference sequence). V was clipped by 3 bases and J by 6 bases; unmatched bases: 4. This sample was included in a study of T cells in Graves' hyperthyroidism and ophthalmopathy. On the study more broadly: At initial diagnosis, before any treatment had begun, peripheral blood was obtained. Study-wide results and limits: Appearing also in blood were most of the thyroid clonotypes expanded above 0.001.

The CDR3 regions of TCR beta were amplified from RNA transcripts. The HTBI primer set drove a first-round RT-PCR of the TCR CDR3. TCRdb passed the multiplex PCR reads through MiXCR, listing each CDR3 protein once. The data contain some 760,000 distinct CDR3 sequences, about 14% of them singletons. Together with thyroid ultrasound, orbital computed tomography, serum thyroxine and TRAb, clinical symptoms were used for diagnoses. A roughly 9.3 ml volume of fresh peripheral blood provided the PBMCs. The sequence derives from a woman aged 18-35 years with Graves' hyperthyroidism. Input material: blood. This chain uses TRBV20-1 with TRBJ2-7; 8 positions match TRBD1. The CDR3 bases are TGCAGTGCTAGGGGACAGGCGGGCGAGCAGTACTTC. Translating it yields CSARGQAGEQYF.